The sequence of this TCR beta chain was determined in a study of blood T cell repertoires in COVID-19. As for the study in general: The study drew acute and convalescent COVID-19 samples from the United States, Italy and Spain. PBMCs, B-cell-depleted T cells, or T cells provided the cDNA or gDNA that made up the material.

This CDR3 spans 13 amino acids. Trimming stripped 6 bases from V and 5 bases from J, with 10 bases between. Germline CDR1 reads SGHTA; CDR2 reads FQGNSA. In the original analysis: Reference gene primer amplification in the assay estimated nucleated cell counts. Produced via immunoSEQ multiplex PCR; TCRdb's table is partial and in-frame only. V, J and clone size are taken as reported in that table, and D and trimming were inferred from the DNA itself. Here the sample spans under 85,000 clones, around 76% being singletons. This clonotype originated in a woman of 80 years or more with active or convalescent COVID-19. The chain carries TRBV7-2 and TRBJ2-2; a possible D gene is TRBD2 (5 bases). The material sequenced was peripheral blood. CDR3 nucleotides: TGTGCCAGCAGGGTCCCGGGGACCGGGGAGCTGTTTTTT. Its protein product is CASRVPGTGELFF. Using reference TRBV7-2 and TRBJ2-2 for the parts outside the CDR3, the full variable domain is GAGVSQSPSNKVTEKGKDVELRCDPISGHTALYWYRQSLGQGLEFLIYFQGNSAPDKSGLPSDRFSAERTGGSVSTLTIQRTQQEDSAVYLCASRVPGTGELFFGEGSRLTVL.